A single sample gave rise to the 27 T cell receptor beta chains below, sequenced in a study of blood T cells in healthy people across ages. PCR was performed a second time for roughly 6 to 12 cycles using a sample-barcoded 5' primer and a J-beta primer mix. TCRdb re-called the 5' RACE reads through MiXCR, storing one row per CDR3 protein. The top ten hold around 11% of the sample, which has about 1.6 million distinct CDR3 sequences, about 35% seen once. Sequencing was performed on blood. These receptors all come from a woman aged 30 to 39 in good health.

A few counts support this clonotype. The V gene is TRBV20-1, the J gene TRBJ2-1, with D unresolved. Per the germline V gene, CDR1 is DFQATT and CDR2 is SNEGSKA (reference sequence). The CDR3 extends over 15 amino acids. V gave up 0 bases and J gave up 3 bases, with 12 bases separating them. CDR3 sequence (DNA): TGCAGTGCTAGAGATAGGTGGTTACTCTACAATGAGCAGTTCTTC. This translates into CSARDRWLLYNEQFF.

V gene TRBV5-4 combines with J gene TRBJ2-1; TRBD2 aligns across 8 bases. The germline V gene encodes CDR1 SGHNT and CDR2 YYREEE (reference sequence). This CDR3 has 15 amino acids. Trimming removed 2 bases from V and 4 bases from J; junction bases left unmatched: 5. This chain's CDR3 is CASSFGGGKYNEQFF. The CDR3 DNA sequence: TGTGCCAGCAGCTTCGGCGGGGGGAAATACAATGAGCAGTTCTTC.

Only a few counts were recorded for this clonotype. The genes are TRBV20-1 and TRBJ1-5; D possibly corresponds to TRBD1 (6 bases). The germline V and J ends were trimmed by 4 bases and 3 bases, with 10 bases remaining between them. The germline CDR1 and CDR2 sequences are DFQATT and SNEGSKA (reference sequence). The CDR3 contains 13 residues. The CDR3 region is CSANRGANQPQHF. The CDR3 DNA reads TGCAGTGCTAATCGGGGGGCCAATCAGCCCCAGCATTTT.

The sample holds a few counts of this clonotype. This chain joins TRBV18 and TRBJ2-1; 11 positions agree with TRBD2. The V gene end was trimmed by 3 bases and the J gene end by 4 bases; junction bases not matched to a gene: 5. The CDR3 sequence is 16 residues long. Germline V gene lookup returns CDR1 KGHSH and CDR2 LQKENI. The CDR3 bases are TGTGCCAGCTCACCTCCGACTAGCGGGGATTACAATGAGCAGTTCTTC. Protein: CASSPPTSGDYNEQFF. Complete variable domain (other parts from reference TRBV18 and TRBJ2-1): NAGVMQNPRHLVRRRGQEARLRCSPMKGHSHVYWYRQLPEEGLKFMVYLQKENIIDESGMPKERFSAEFPKEGPSILRIQQVVRGDSAAYFCASSPPTSGDYNEQFFGPGTRLTVL.

There are a few counts of this clonotype. The chain uses TRBV29-1 and TRBJ2-3; D might be TRBD2 (7 bases). The CDR3 extends over 14 amino acids. Germline V gene sequence: CDR1 SQVTM, CDR2 ANQGSEA. For the CDR3, the DNA is TGCGGCACCCCAGGGGCTAGCGGAGCAGATACGCAGTATTTT. Translating gives CGTPGASGADTQYF.

About this clonotype itself: As the CDR3 is not closed by the conserved phenylalanine or tryptophan, this likely results from a read error. The gene calls are TRBV25-1 and TRBJ2-1; TRBD2 agrees at 7 bases. From germline, CDR1 is MGHDK and CDR2 SYGVNS. Trimming removed 0 bases from V and 5 bases from J; junction bases left unmatched: 10. The CDR3 is 17 amino acids. Here the CDR3 DNA reads TGTGCCAGCAGTGAATATCTGGGGCCTAGCGGTGACAATGAGCAGTTCTTA. Residues: CASSEYLGPSGDNEQFL.

To note about this clonotype: Relative to the germline gene, one junction end is altered; a read error may explain this. The chain is built from TRBV27 and TRBJ2-5; TRBD2 aligns across 13 bases. Germline V gene lookup returns CDR1 MNHEY and CDR2 SMNVEV (reference sequence). The CDR3 has 15 amino acids. DNA for the CDR3: TGTGGCAGCAGAGGACTAGCGGGAGTTCAAGAGACCCAGTACTTC. Translated: CGSRGLAGVQETQYF.

V is TRBV5-1 and J is TRBJ2-3; D may be TRBD1 (5 bases). Germline loops: CDR1 SGHRS, CDR2 YFSETQ. The CDR3 covers 14 residues. Trimming removed 4 bases from V and 5 bases from J, with 14 bases in between. CDR3 DNA sequence: TGCGCCAGCAGCCCCCTAGGGGTGCAAGATACGCAGTATTTT. The encoded protein is CASSPLGVQDTQYF.

This chain joins TRBV29-1 and TRBJ2-3; 7 nucleotides align to TRBD1. The CDR3 runs to 14 residues. The germline gives CDR1 SQVTM, CDR2 ANQGSEA. With V trimmed by 4 bases and J by 3 bases, 7 bases remained unmatched. CDR3: CSVAPTGTTDTQYF. The CDR3 DNA reads as TGCAGCGTTGCCCCGACAGGGACAACAGATACGCAGTATTTT.

This clonotype showed up just a few times. The chain has TRBV27 and TRBJ1-2; a possible D gene is TRBD1 (5 bases). The V gene lost 6 bases and the J gene lost 0 bases, with 14 bases spanning the gap. Germline V CDR1 and CDR2: MNHEY, SMNVEV (reference sequence). This CDR3 is 15 amino acids long. CDR3 DNA: TGTGCCAGCAGCGTGACAGCTTTAACTAACTATGGCTACACCTTC. It specifies CASSVTALTNYGYTF.

The CDR3 region has the DNA TGTGCCAGCAGCTTGGAAGGAAACGTGATCACTGAAGCTTTCTTT. It translates to CASSLEGNVITEAFF. J is TRBJ1-1 and V is TRBV7-6; D ambiguous. Germline V CDR1 and CDR2: SGHVS, FNYEAQ. CDR3 length equals 15 residues. Trimming stripped 3 bases from V and 4 bases from J, with 15 bases between.

V is TRBV2 and J is TRBJ2-3, with 7 bases aligning to TRBD1. CDR1 is SNHLY, CDR2 FYNNEI, per germline. CDR3 size: 16 residues. The V segment lost 5 bases and the J segment 1 base; nucleotides outside the gene matches: 9. The CDR3 sequence: CASSTTPGTGTDTQYF. The DNA for the CDR3 is TGTGCCAGCAGTACTACCCCGGGGACAGGCACAGATACGCAGTATTTT.

This clonotype was counted between two and nine times. The chain has TRBV5-1 and TRBJ2-1; 11 bases align to TRBD2. The CDR3 has 15 residues. Germline CDR1 reads SGHRS; CDR2 reads YFSETQ. V shed 4 bases and J 5 bases; nucleotides not matched to a gene: 5. This CDR3 is CASSKTSGVNNEQFF. CDR3 sequence (DNA): TGCGCCAGCAGCAAGACTAGCGGGGTAAACAATGAGCAGTTCTTC.

This clonotype was observed many times. The genes are TRBV6-2 or TRBV6-3 and TRBJ2-1; 8 bases agree with TRBD2. With 2 bases clipped from V and 6 bases from J, the junction kept 6 bases outside the gene matches. CDR3 size: 15 residues. Germline V gene sequence: CDR1 MNHEY, CDR2 SVGEGT. The CDR3 DNA reads as TGTGCCAGCAGTTACGTCCGGGGGGGCGGCAATGAGCAGTTCTTC. Protein: CASSYVRGGGNEQFF.

As for this clonotype: One end of the junction varies from germline; a read error may be responsible. This chain links TRBV6-5 with TRBJ2-3, with D tentatively TRBD1 (6 bases). This CDR3 has 17 residues. In germline, CDR1 is MNHEY, CDR2 SVGAGI. The CDR3 loop is CANSYSFGQGFTDTQYF. In DNA form, the CDR3 reads TGTGCCAACAGTTACTCGTTCGGGCAGGGGTTCACAGATACGCAGTATTTT.

This clonotype was recorded at least ten times. The J gene is TRBJ2-1, the V gene TRBV29-1; 11 positions match TRBD2. The J segment lost 4 bases and the V segment lost 4 bases, leaving 3 bases of the junction unmatched. Germline loops: CDR1 SQVTM, CDR2 ANQGSEA. This CDR3 region has 14 residues. CDR3 bases: TGCAGCGTTGTAGGACTAGCGGGTTACAATGAGCAGTTCTTC. Protein product: CSVVGLAGYNEQFF.

As DNA, the CDR3 is TGTGCCAGCAGCCGACCGGAAGCTAACTATGGCTACACCTTC. It specifies CASSRPEANYGYTF. The V and J genes are TRBV2 and TRBJ1-2; D is uncertain. This CDR3 spans 14 amino acids. Germline loops: CDR1 SNHLY, CDR2 FYNNEI. V dropped 6 bases and J dropped 0 bases, with 11 bases sitting between them.

The V gene is TRBV21-1, the J gene TRBJ1-4; TRBD1, as called in the table, went unchecked against the DNA. TRBV21-1 is given as a pseudogene. The CDR3 consists of 13 residues. DNA of the CDR3: TGTGCCGCGACCCAGGGAGATAATGAAAAACTGTTTTTT. It is translated as CAATQGDNEKLFF.

This chain uses TRBV6-6 with TRBJ1-1; 9 bases are a match to TRBD1. The V and J ends lost 2 bases and 0 bases, in that order; junction bases with no gene match: 1. This CDR3 has 15 amino acids. Per germline, CDR1 MNHNY and CDR2 SVGAGI (reference sequence). Here the CDR3 reads CASSYGQGLNTEAFF. The CDR3 bases are TGTGCCAGCAGTTACGGACAGGGGCTGAACACTGAAGCTTTCTTT.

Here the CDR3 DNA reads TGTGCCAGCAGTTATGGGGGCGGACTAGCCTACAATGAGCAGTTCTTC. Protein sequence: CASSYGGGLAYNEQFF. This chain uses TRBV28 with TRBJ2-1; maybe TRBD2 (7 bases). The CDR3 runs 16 residues. Per the germline V gene, CDR1 is MDHEN and CDR2 is SYDVKM. The V gene lost 4 bases and the J gene lost 2 bases, with 15 bases spanning the gap.

This chain uses TRBV6-5 with TRBJ2-5; the match to TRBD2 covers 7 bases. Germline V CDR1 and CDR2: MNHEY, SVGAGI. The CDR3 is made up of 14 amino acids. The V gene end was trimmed by 1 base and the J gene end by 4 bases; junction bases not matched to a gene: 3. Here the CDR3 DNA reads TGTGCCAGCAGTTACTACGGGGGGTCAGAGACCCAGTACTTC. Encoded protein: CASSYYGGSETQYF.

This clonotype turned up a few times. This chain's CDR3 is CASTAGVAFYEQYF. The CDR3 DNA sequence: TGTGCCAGCACAGCAGGGGTTGCCTTCTACGAGCAGTACTTC. V usage is TRBV7-9 and J usage is TRBJ2-7, with TRBD1 as a possible D gene (6 bases). The ends were cut back, 7 bases at V and 3 bases at J, with 16 bases in the middle. The CDR3 covers 14 residues. Germline V gives CDR1 SEHNR, CDR2 FQNEAQ (reference sequence).

This clonotype has more than one count but fewer than ten. The rearrangement uses TRBV29-1 and TRBJ2-1; D remains unclear. The CDR3 sequence is 13 residues long. Germline V gene data show CDR1 as SQVTM and CDR2 as ANQGSEA. V was clipped by 4 bases and J by 2 bases, with 9 bases between them. DNA for the CDR3: TGCAGCGTTGTCCGGCCCACCTACAATGAGCAGTTCTTC. Amino acid sequence: CSVVRPTYNEQFF.

Of note for this clonotype: The CDR3 end shows no conserved phenylalanine or tryptophan, and so a read error is likely. The chain is built from TRBV20-1 and TRBJ1-5, with a possible D match to TRBD1 (5 bases). The V gene's germline CDR1 is DFQATT and CDR2 SNEGSKA (reference sequence). V was pared by 1 base and J by 2 bases, with 12 bases between. The CDR3 sequence is 15 residues long. For the CDR3, the DNA is TGCAGTGCTAGAGTCAGGGAGGCGGGCAATCAGCCCCAGCATGTT. Its protein product is CSARVREAGNQPQHV.

This clonotype was counted between two and nine times. This sequence joins TRBV20-1 and TRBJ2-5; 12 bases are a match to TRBD2. CDR1 is DFQATT, CDR2 SNEGSKA, per germline (reference sequence). There are 14 residues in the CDR3. V shed 5 bases, J shed 4 bases, and the junction held 5 bases outside the gene matches. In DNA form, the CDR3 reads TGCAGTGCTGGTACTAGCGGGGGGAGAGAGACCCAGTACTTC. Residues: CSAGTSGGRETQYF.

This chain uses TRBV5-1 with TRBJ2-3; TRBD2 aligns across 8 bases. The CDR3 is made up of 16 amino acids. Per the germline V gene, CDR1 is SGHRS and CDR2 is YFSETQ. The junction had 7 bases not matched to a gene; V was cut back by 0 bases and J by 4 bases. Here the CDR3 DNA reads TGCGCCAGCAGCTTGGGAGCGGGGGTACTAGCAGATACGCAGTATTTT. Residues: CASSLGAGVLADTQYF.

The chain has TRBV18 and TRBJ2-7; 8 bases map to TRBD1. V was clipped by 8 bases and J by 4 bases; unmatched bases: 10. The length of the CDR3 is 14 residues. In germline, CDR1 is KGHSH, CDR2 LQKENI. The CDR3 bases are TGTGCCAGCGGTGGGAGCCAGGGGGCTTACGAGCAGTACTTC. Its protein is CASGGSQGAYEQYF.